This is a list of T cell receptor beta chains from one sample in a study of CD8+ T cells in alopecia areata. Produced via immunoSEQ multiplex PCR; TCRdb's table is partial and in-frame only. The repertoire has about 200,000 clones, over 45% of them found once; the top ten carry more than 5.5%. Sequencing used CD4+ T cells sorted from blood, obtained at week 24, from a patient treated with tofacitinib. The receptors derive from a human donor with alopecia areata. CDR3s include the opening cysteine and the closing phenylalanine or tryptophan. The D gene is left open where the match is weak. A row's size may be missing; if present it is once, few, many or a size class.

cdr3_nt: TGCGCCAGCAGCTTGGACATCGGGTCCTACAATGAGCAGTTCTTC
cdr3_aa: CASSLDIGSYNEQFF
j_call: TRBJ2-1
v_call: TRBV5-1
clone_size: -
d_call: -

cdr3_nt: TGCAGCGTTGGCCGAAGCACTGAAGCTTTCTTT
cdr3_aa: CSVGRSTEAFF
j_call: TRBJ1-1
v_call: TRBV29-1
clone_size: -
d_call: -

cdr3_nt: TGTGCCAGCAGCCAAGCAGCGGCTAGGAATACGCAGTATTTT
cdr3_aa: CASSQAAARNTQYF
j_call: TRBJ2-3
v_call: TRBV14
clone_size: few
d_call: -

cdr3_nt: TGCAGCGTTGAAAAGACCGGAGAGACCCAGTACTTC
cdr3_aa: CSVEKTGETQYF
j_call: TRBJ2-5
v_call: TRBV29-1
clone_size: few
d_call: -

cdr3_nt: TGTGCCAGCAGCTCGACTAGCGGGGCGTTTCTCACCGGGGAGCTGTTTTTT
cdr3_aa: CASSSTSGAFLTGELFF
j_call: TRBJ2-2
v_call: TRBV7-6
clone_size: -
d_call: TRBD2

cdr3_nt: TGTGCCAGCAGCTTGTTGGGGGAAGCTTTCTTT
cdr3_aa: CASSLLGEAFF
j_call: TRBJ1-1
v_call: TRBV5-6
clone_size: -
d_call: -

cdr3_nt: TGTGCCAGCAGTCAACGGGCCTACGAGCAGTACTTC
cdr3_aa: CASSQRAYEQYF
j_call: TRBJ2-7
v_call: TRBV5-6
clone_size: -
d_call: -

cdr3_nt: TGTGCCAGCAGTTTATCGAAAGGGGATCAGCCCCAGCATTTT
cdr3_aa: CASSLSKGDQPQHF
j_call: TRBJ1-5
v_call: TRBV27
clone_size: -
d_call: -

cdr3_nt: TGCGCCAGCAGCCAGAACTCCTACGAGCAGTACTTC
cdr3_aa: CASSQNSYEQYF
j_call: TRBJ2-7
v_call: TRBV5-1
clone_size: -
d_call: -

cdr3_nt: TGTGCCAGTAGTGCGACCGGACAGGGGAACACTGAAGCTTTCTTT
cdr3_aa: CASSATGQGNTEAFF
j_call: TRBJ1-1
v_call: TRBV19
clone_size: -
d_call: TRBD1

cdr3_nt: TGTGCCTGGAGTGTACGTCGGAACCTCGCAGATACGCAGTATTTT
cdr3_aa: CAWSVRRNLADTQYF
j_call: TRBJ2-3
v_call: TRBV30
clone_size: -
d_call: -

cdr3_nt: TGCGCCAGCAGCCCAGGGCGGACTAGCGGGAGTCACATTCAGTACTTC
cdr3_aa: CASSPGRTSGSHIQYF
j_call: TRBJ2-4
v_call: TRBV4-1
clone_size: -
d_call: TRBD2

cdr3_nt: TGTGCCAGCAGTCCGGACATTCAGGGGCTTGGCACTGAAGCTTTCTTT
cdr3_aa: CASSPDIQGLGTEAFF
j_call: TRBJ1-1
v_call: TRBV25-1
clone_size: once
d_call: -

cdr3_nt: TGTGCTAGCAGGCCAGGCTCCAGTTCCTACAATGAGCAGTTCTTC
cdr3_aa: CASRPGSSSYNEQFF
j_call: TRBJ2-1
v_call: TRBV30
clone_size: -
d_call: -

cdr3_nt: TGTGCCAGCAGTGAATCGGGGAGGGAGACCCAGTACTTC
cdr3_aa: CASSESGRETQYF
j_call: TRBJ2-5
v_call: TRBV6-1
clone_size: -
d_call: -

cdr3_nt: TGTGCCAGCGGAGCGACAGCTAACTATGGCTACACCTTC
cdr3_aa: CASGATANYGYTF
j_call: TRBJ1-2
v_call: TRBV6-5
clone_size: -
d_call: -

cdr3_nt: TGTGCCAGCAGTTCAGAGACACTCTATGGCTACACCTTC
cdr3_aa: CASSSETLYGYTF
j_call: TRBJ1-2
v_call: TRBV28
clone_size: few
d_call: -

cdr3_nt: TGTGCCAGCAGTTTATTACGGGGATACGAGCAGTACTTC
cdr3_aa: CASSLLRGYEQYF
j_call: TRBJ2-7
v_call: TRBV27
clone_size: -
d_call: -

cdr3_nt: TGCAGCGGAGGGATATCCTACGAGCAGTACTTC
cdr3_aa: CSGGISYEQYF
j_call: TRBJ2-7
v_call: TRBV29-1
clone_size: -
d_call: -

cdr3_nt: TGTGCCTTACTCACGCGGGCCACTAGCTACAATGAGCAGTTCTTC
cdr3_aa: CALLTRATSYNEQFF
j_call: TRBJ2-1
v_call: TRBV30
clone_size: few
d_call: -

cdr3_nt: TGCAGCGTGCTGGACCTAGGATCGAGCACTGAAGCTTTCTTT
cdr3_aa: CSVLDLGSSTEAFF
j_call: TRBJ1-1
v_call: TRBV29-1
clone_size: few
d_call: -

cdr3_nt: TGTGCCAGCAGTAGGTCGGAGCAGTTCTTC
cdr3_aa: CASSRSEQFF
j_call: TRBJ2-1
v_call: TRBV2
clone_size: -
d_call: -

cdr3_nt: TGTGCCAGCAGTCGGACTAGCGGGCCTTACTCCTACGAGCAGTACTTC
cdr3_aa: CASSRTSGPYSYEQYF
j_call: TRBJ2-7
v_call: TRBV2
clone_size: -
d_call: TRBD2

cdr3_nt: TGTGCCAGCAGCTTCACGGGGCCAGATACGCAGTATTTT
cdr3_aa: CASSFTGPDTQYF
j_call: TRBJ2-3
v_call: TRBV7-2
clone_size: -
d_call: -

cdr3_nt: TGCAGCGTTGATGGGACAGGGGGCCGGGATACGCAGTATTTT
cdr3_aa: CSVDGTGGRDTQYF
j_call: TRBJ2-3
v_call: TRBV29-1
clone_size: -
d_call: TRBD1

cdr3_nt: TGTGCCAGCAGCCAAGTTCGGTCGGGGGAGCTGTTTTTT
cdr3_aa: CASSQVRSGELFF
j_call: TRBJ2-2
v_call: TRBV7-9
clone_size: -
d_call: -

cdr3_nt: TGTGCCAGCAGCCAAGAGGTCTCCGGGGAGCTGTTTTTT
cdr3_aa: CASSQEVSGELFF
j_call: TRBJ2-2
v_call: TRBV14
clone_size: -
d_call: -

cdr3_nt: TGTGCCAGCCCTTTGGGAACATCTAAGCAGTACTTC
cdr3_aa: CASPLGTSKQYF
j_call: TRBJ2-7
v_call: TRBV27
clone_size: few
d_call: -

cdr3_nt: TGTGCCAGCGGGGGGACTAGCGGGACCCAGTACTTC
cdr3_aa: CASGGTSGTQYF
j_call: TRBJ2-5
v_call: TRBV7-2
clone_size: -
d_call: TRBD2

cdr3_nt: TGTGCCATCTCTAGCGGAGTTAGCACAGATACGCAGTATTTT
cdr3_aa: CAISSGVSTDTQYF
j_call: TRBJ2-3
v_call: TRBV19
clone_size: -
d_call: TRBD2

cdr3_nt: TGCGCCAGCAGCTTGTCGTGGGACAGCTCCTACGAGCAGTACTTC
cdr3_aa: CASSLSWDSSYEQYF
j_call: TRBJ2-7
v_call: TRBV5-1
clone_size: -
d_call: TRBD1

cdr3_nt: TGTGCCAGCAGCCAGAGCGGACGGGATACGCAGTATTTT
cdr3_aa: CASSQSGRDTQYF
j_call: TRBJ2-3
v_call: TRBV14
clone_size: few
d_call: -

cdr3_nt: TGTGCCAGCAGTGAAAGGGCAGCCTACACCGGGGAGCTGTTTTTT
cdr3_aa: CASSERAAYTGELFF
j_call: TRBJ2-2
v_call: TRBV2
clone_size: -
d_call: -

cdr3_nt: TGTGCCTGGACCCTCCGGGTAGCGAACACTGAAGCTTTCTTT
cdr3_aa: CAWTLRVANTEAFF
j_call: TRBJ1-1
v_call: TRBV30
clone_size: -
d_call: -

cdr3_nt: TGTGCCAGCAGCTTAGGGTCTGAAGCTTTCTTT
cdr3_aa: CASSLGSEAFF
j_call: TRBJ1-1
v_call: TRBV7-9
clone_size: -
d_call: -

cdr3_nt: TGTGCCTGGAGTGTAATGCAGGGCCCCTACGAGCAGTACTTC
cdr3_aa: CAWSVMQGPYEQYF
j_call: TRBJ2-7
v_call: TRBV30
clone_size: once
d_call: -

cdr3_nt: TGTGCCAGCAGCTCACCGGGAGGCTATGGCTACACCTTC
cdr3_aa: CASSSPGGYGYTF
j_call: TRBJ1-2
v_call: TRBV5-5
clone_size: -
d_call: -

cdr3_nt: TGTGCCAGCAGCCGCTTGGACGGCCAAGAGACCCAGTACTTC
cdr3_aa: CASSRLDGQETQYF
j_call: TRBJ2-5
v_call: TRBV7-7
clone_size: -
d_call: -

cdr3_nt: TGTGCCAGCAGCCCACTTGGACAGGGACCCTACGAGCAGTACTTC
cdr3_aa: CASSPLGQGPYEQYF
j_call: TRBJ2-7
v_call: TRBV7-6
clone_size: few
d_call: TRBD1

cdr3_nt: TGTGCCAGCAGTGTCGAAATAGATACGCAGTATTTT
cdr3_aa: CASSVEIDTQYF
j_call: TRBJ2-3
v_call: TRBV2
clone_size: -
d_call: -

cdr3_nt: TGCGCCAGCAGCTTGCGGGACAGGGTTAGCAATGAGCAGTTCTTC
cdr3_aa: CASSLRDRVSNEQFF
j_call: TRBJ2-1
v_call: TRBV5-1
clone_size: -
d_call: TRBD1

cdr3_nt: TGCAGCGTTCACGGGACAGCGCGCGAGCAGTACTTC
cdr3_aa: CSVHGTAREQYF
j_call: TRBJ2-7
v_call: TRBV29-1
clone_size: -
d_call: TRBD1

cdr3_nt: TGCAGCGTAACACGACTAGCGGGGGAGGGGGAGACCCAGTACTTC
cdr3_aa: CSVTRLAGEGETQYF
j_call: TRBJ2-5
v_call: TRBV29-1
clone_size: -
d_call: TRBD2

cdr3_nt: TGTGCCAGCGGCAGAGAGGGGGAGACCCAGTACTTC
cdr3_aa: CASGREGETQYF
j_call: TRBJ2-5
v_call: TRBV7-6
clone_size: -
d_call: -

cdr3_nt: TGTGCCAGCACCAAGGGGGTTGGAGAGACCCAGTACTTC
cdr3_aa: CASTKGVGETQYF
j_call: TRBJ2-5
v_call: TRBV25-1
clone_size: few
d_call: -

cdr3_nt: TGCAGCGCCCAAGAAGGGTATGGTATAGCGGGACCATACAATGAGCAGTTCTTC
cdr3_aa: CSAQEGYGIAGPYNEQFF
j_call: TRBJ2-1
v_call: TRBV29-1
clone_size: few
d_call: TRBD2

cdr3_nt: TGCAGCGTTCTGTCCTCTGGGGAGACCCAGTACTTC
cdr3_aa: CSVLSSGETQYF
j_call: TRBJ2-5
v_call: TRBV29-1
clone_size: -
d_call: -

cdr3_nt: TGTGCCAGCAGCACGAAAGGAGGGCTCTCGAATGAGCAGTTCTTC
cdr3_aa: CASSTKGGLSNEQFF
j_call: TRBJ2-1
v_call: TRBV7-2
clone_size: -
d_call: -

cdr3_nt: TGCAGGGACGCCGGGACAGGGTATCTCTATGGCTACACCTTC
cdr3_aa: CRDAGTGYLYGYTF
j_call: TRBJ1-2
v_call: TRBV29-1
clone_size: -
d_call: TRBD1

cdr3_nt: TGTGCCAGCAGCTCTAGTTATGGGGCCAACGTCCTGACTTTC
cdr3_aa: CASSSSYGANVLTF
j_call: TRBJ2-6
v_call: TRBV7-2
clone_size: -
d_call: -

cdr3_nt: TGTGCCAGCAGCCAAACGGGGGGCCAAACAGATACGCAGTATTTT
cdr3_aa: CASSQTGGQTDTQYF
j_call: TRBJ2-3
v_call: TRBV7-3
clone_size: -
d_call: -

cdr3_nt: TGCAGCGCCGGGGGGCGGCGGGACGAGCAGTACTTC
cdr3_aa: CSAGGRRDEQYF
j_call: TRBJ2-7
v_call: TRBV29-1
clone_size: -
d_call: -

cdr3_nt: TGTGCCTGGAGTCGTGGGGGGGCAACTAATGAAAAACTGTTTTTT
cdr3_aa: CAWSRGGATNEKLFF
j_call: TRBJ1-4
v_call: TRBV30
clone_size: -
d_call: -

cdr3_nt: TGTGCCAGCAGCCCCGGGACGGACACCTACGAGCAGTACTTC
cdr3_aa: CASSPGTDTYEQYF
j_call: TRBJ2-7
v_call: TRBV9
clone_size: -
d_call: -

cdr3_nt: TGCGCCAGCAGCTGGACAGGGGCTGAGGATGGCTACACCTTC
cdr3_aa: CASSWTGAEDGYTF
j_call: TRBJ1-2
v_call: TRBV5-1
clone_size: -
d_call: TRBD1

cdr3_nt: TGCAGCGTAGCGCGGGGAGAAGGCTACGAGCAGTACTTC
cdr3_aa: CSVARGEGYEQYF
j_call: TRBJ2-7
v_call: TRBV29-1
clone_size: -
d_call: -

cdr3_nt: TGCAGCGCCGCGCGGGACAGGGGGTTAGATACGCAGTATTTT
cdr3_aa: CSAARDRGLDTQYF
j_call: TRBJ2-3
v_call: TRBV29-1
clone_size: -
d_call: TRBD1